This section outlines one T cell receptor (beta chain) sequence together with its context. The sample originates from a study of blood T cell repertoires in COVID-19. Study details: Material from acute and convalescent COVID-19 was sourced from the United States, Italy and Spain. PBMCs, B-cell-depleted T cells, or T cells provided the cDNA or gDNA that made up the material.

The CDR3 loop spans 16 amino acids. The junction had 6 bases not matched to a gene; V was cut back by 3 bases and J by 1 base. Germline CDR1 reads SGHRS; CDR2 reads YFSETQ. Per the authors' pipeline: Scientists estimated how many nucleated cells there were by amplifying reference gene primers. Generated by immunoSEQ multiplex PCR, the TCRdb table keeps only in-frame clones and is missing some. The D gene and trimming were derived from the DNA, and the V and J assignments and clone size from that table. The table has under 150,000 clones, 88% seen once. The chain links TRBV5-1 to TRBJ2-3; 9 bases agree with TRBD1. The clonotype comes from a human donor in a cohort sampled during active COVID-19. Sequencing input: peripheral blood. The CDR3 sequence: CASSYQDRGGTDTQYF. Here the CDR3 DNA reads TGCGCCAGCAGCTATCAGGACAGGGGTGGCACAGATACGCAGTATTTT.